The sequence of this T cell receptor beta chain was determined in a study of glioma-infiltrating T cells after dendritic cell vaccination. About the research overall: The vaccine used monocyte-derived dendritic cells pulsed overnight with autologous tumor lysate. The study's findings and limits: Estimated pretreatment TIL content predicted outcome after dendritic cell vaccination. Survival was not directly related to TCR clonality in these patients.

To note about this clone: Its antigen is not known.

Time point described: after dendritic cell vaccination, including at tumor progression/relapse. Clones were sequenced by immunoSEQ multiplex PCR, and TCRdb holds only the in-frame ones, with some missing. The sample comprises approximately 46,000 clones, 70% to 90% of which are singletons, and 5% to 6% rests with the top ten. Specimen: blood, collected after dendritic cell vaccination. The TCR was taken from a human donor with glioblastoma.

DNA of the CDR3: TGTGCCATCGGACACCCTAATGAAAAACTGTTTTTT. This translates into CAIGHPNEKLFF. The chain joins TRBV28 to TRBJ1-4, with D possibly matching TRBD1 (5 bases). Trimming left V 10 bases short and J 3 bases short, with 9 bases between. CDR3 length equals 12 residues. Germline V gives CDR1 MDHEN, CDR2 SYDVKM.